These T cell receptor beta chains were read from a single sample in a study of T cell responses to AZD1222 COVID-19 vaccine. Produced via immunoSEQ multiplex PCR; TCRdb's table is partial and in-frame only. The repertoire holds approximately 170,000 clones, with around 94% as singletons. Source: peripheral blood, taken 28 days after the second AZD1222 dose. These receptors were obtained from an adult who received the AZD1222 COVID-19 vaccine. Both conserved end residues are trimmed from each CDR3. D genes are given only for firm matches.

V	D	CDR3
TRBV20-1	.	SASLRETQY
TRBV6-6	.	ASRESYNTEAF
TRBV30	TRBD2	AWSRTGGGNEQY
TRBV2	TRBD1	ASSVRDRVSPLH
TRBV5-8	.	ASSGGLSSYNEQF
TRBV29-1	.	SVSHTEAF
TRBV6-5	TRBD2	ASSYSASGSYEQY
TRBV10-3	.	AISESTSNTEAF
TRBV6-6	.	ASSYGDRNQPQH
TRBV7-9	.	ASSLAFDRNNEKLF
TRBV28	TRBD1	ASSPGGGTGNVEKLF
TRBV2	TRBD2	ASSGSVSGSSYNEQF
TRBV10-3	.	AISESPQAHEQY
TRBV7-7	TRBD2	ASRRAGVTDTQY
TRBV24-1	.	ATSDFRETQY
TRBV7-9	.	ASSLVGYEQY
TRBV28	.	ASSWLNEQF
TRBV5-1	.	ASSLGVGGRTDTQY
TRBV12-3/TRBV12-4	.	ASSFGSPYGYT
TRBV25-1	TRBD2	ASSERERGGDTQY
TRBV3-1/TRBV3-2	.	ASSPRLLNTEAF
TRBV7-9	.	ASSSRVAETQY
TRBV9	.	ASSTSIGGGPNTEAF
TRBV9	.	ASSVAGLSYEQY
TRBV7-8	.	ASSLGPDGNQPQH
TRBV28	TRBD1	ASSSGQGAAYSNQPQH
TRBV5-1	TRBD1	ASSSYRDSGEQY
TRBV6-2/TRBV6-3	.	ASSYNPGSQRPYEQY
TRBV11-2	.	ASSSEVLVIGYNEQF
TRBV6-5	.	ASTRIAADNEQF
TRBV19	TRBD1	ASTKTQGVNQPQH
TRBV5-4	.	ASSYIGTYSSYNEQF
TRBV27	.	ATMSGFIQF
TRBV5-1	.	ASAATLLGMVHEQF
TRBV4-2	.	ASSQDSTPEGDTQY
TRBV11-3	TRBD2	ASSLERGTSPYNEQF
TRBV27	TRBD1	ASSLTGGGSPLH
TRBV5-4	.	ASSLPGSGNTIY
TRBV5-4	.	ASSFSGTSIEQY
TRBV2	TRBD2	ASSTILAAIPDTQY
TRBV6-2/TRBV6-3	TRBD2	ASSYGTSGAYYNEQF
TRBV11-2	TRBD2	ASSTWTSNEQY
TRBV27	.	ASSFGGGPYEQY
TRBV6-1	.	ASSEAAILYSNQPQH
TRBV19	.	ASSIAGVYQETQY
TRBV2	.	ASSEVVGGEQF
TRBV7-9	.	ASSPQFGGRSGANVLT
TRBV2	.	ASRLGKSAGSNQPQH
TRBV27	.	ASSPQVTGELF
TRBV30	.	AWSAGELGVYNEQF
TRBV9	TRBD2	ASSVVGGGGLASYNEQF
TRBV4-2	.	ASSQERAPGGTQY
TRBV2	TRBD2	ASSVRSGLAVYNEQF
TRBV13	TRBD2	ASKGTSGPDTQY
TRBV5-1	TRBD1	ASSWRDRADTEAF
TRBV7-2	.	ASSSEGSLDTQY
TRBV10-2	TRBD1	ASSRQGFKTEAF
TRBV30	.	AWIQRSYNEQF
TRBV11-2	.	ASSLGGATDTQY